This TCR beta chain was obtained from a study of identical twins. Template switching added a universal primer site, and cDNA bore unique molecular identifiers. TCRdb used MiXCR to reprocess the 5' RACE reads, holding one entry per CDR3 protein. This table has 1.5 million to 2 million distinct CDR3 sequences, under 35% appearing once. Trimming cost V 11 bases and J 2 bases; bases outside gene matches: 9. Germline V lookup: CDR1 MNHEY, CDR2 SVGAGI. The CDR3 length is 13 residues. This clonotype was counted once. Sequencing was performed on cord blood. This TCR came from a newborn girl in good health. The genes are TRBV6-5 and TRBJ2-7; TRBD1 matches 7 bases. CDR3 bases: TGTGCCTGCTCTCGGACAGGCCCCTACGAGCAGTACTTC. Translation: CACSRTGPYEQYF.